This T cell receptor (beta chain) was recovered during a study of blood T cell repertoires in COVID-19. V lost 1 base and J lost 5, with 11 bases in between. This CDR3 contains 15 residues. CDR1 is LNHDA and CDR2 is SQIVND in the germline V gene (reference sequence). The protocol was immunoSEQ multiplex PCR, while the TCRdb copy is restricted to in-frame clones and leaves out a portion. This repertoire shows more than 85,000 clones, 81% found once; its top ten account for around two fifths. The V call is TRBV19, the J call TRBJ1-4; D remains unclear. This TCR derives from a man older than 75 with acute or convalescent COVID-19. Sequencing input: peripheral blood. CDR3 in amino acids: CASSIAAVSNEKLFF. CDR3 coding DNA: TGTGCCAGTAGTATAGCAGCGGTTTCCAATGAAAAACTGTTTTTT.